The 27 T cell receptor beta chains given below trace back to one sample, sequenced in a study of blood T cell repertoires in COVID-19. Profiling relied on immunoSEQ multiplex PCR, and the TCRdb table lists in-frame clones only, not all of them. The sample consists of 150,000 to 200,000 clones, more than 80% of them appearing once. The sample consisted of peripheral blood. These receptor sequences come from a woman in her forties with COVID-19, enrolled during active disease.

J is TRBJ2-3 and V is TRBV5-1; 7 bases are shared with TRBD1. V trimming: 0 bases; J trimming: 4 bases; junction bases outside the gene matches: 2. Germline assignment: CDR1 SGHRS and CDR2 YFSETQ. This CDR3 region has 14 residues. The chain's CDR3 is CASSLGQGSDTQYF. The DNA of the CDR3 is TGCGCCAGCAGCTTGGGACAGGGCTCAGATACGCAGTATTTT.

Comment on this clone: At one boundary the junction diverges from the germline segment, which might be a read error. This chain joins TRBV7-7 and TRBJ2-5; perhaps TRBD1 as D (5 bases). Germline V gene lookup returns CDR1 SSHAT and CDR2 FNYEAQ (reference sequence). There are 16 residues in the CDR3. The CDR3, as DNA: TGTGCTAGCAGCTTCGACTCCGTAGGGGCGCCCGAGACCCAGTACTTC. Its translation: CASSFDSVGAPETQYF.

The chain links TRBV4-2 to TRBJ2-3; D not certain. Germline CDR1 LGHNA, CDR2 YNFKEQ. This CDR3 region has 15 residues. V was cut by 4 bases and J by 0 bases, with 11 bases left in between. In DNA, the CDR3 is TGTGCCAGCAGCCTGAGGCTAGAAAGCACAGATACGCAGTATTTT. It encodes CASSLRLESTDTQYF.

This clone was seen only once. This chain's CDR3 is CAISGTREKLEQFF. The CDR3 DNA is TGTGCCATCAGTGGTACGCGGGAGAAACTTGAGCAGTTCTTC. V gene TRBV10-3 combines with J gene TRBJ2-1; TRBD2 aligns across 7 bases. Germline V gene data show CDR1 as ENHRY and CDR2 as SYGVKD. J gave up 9 bases and V 4 bases, and 9 bases lay outside the gene matches. This CDR3 is built from 14 residues.

The rearrangement joins TRBV11-3 to TRBJ2-2; 10 bases map to TRBD1. Germline CDR1 SGHNT, CDR2 YENEEA. The CDR3 spans 16 residues. The J segment lost 5 bases and the V segment lost 1 base, leaving 4 bases of the junction unmatched. In DNA, the CDR3 is TGTGCCAGCAGCTTAGGGGGGACAGGGGCAACCGGGGAGCTGTTTTTT. Residues: CASSLGGTGATGELFF.

The chain joins TRBV7-2 to TRBJ1-6; D may be TRBD1 (6 bases). This CDR3 has 14 residues. Trimming shortened V by 5 bases and J by 10 bases, and 15 bases separated the two germline ends. The germline gives CDR1 SGHTA, CDR2 FQGNSA. The CDR3 DNA follows: TGTGCCAGCAGCCTATTACAGGGTGTCTCACCCCTCCACTTT. This encodes CASSLLQGVSPLHF. Variable domain in full (rest from reference TRBV7-2 and TRBJ1-6): GAGVSQSPSNKVTEKGKDVELRCDPISGHTALYWYRQSLGQGLEFLIYFQGNSAPDKSGLPSDRFSAERTGGSVSTLTIQRTQQEDSAVYLCASSLLQGVSPLHFGNGTRLTVT.

This chain joins TRBV7-9 and TRBJ2-4; D is ambiguous. In germline, CDR1 is SEHNR, CDR2 FQNEAQ (reference sequence). This CDR3 spans 14 amino acids. The V and J ends lost 5 bases and 4 bases respectively, with 12 bases between them. CDR3: CASSPHLEKNIQYF. The DNA of the CDR3 is TGTGCCAGCAGCCCCCATTTAGAAAAAAACATTCAGTACTTC.

About this clone: Other DNA sequences in this specimen translate into the identical CDR3. The gene calls are TRBV27 and TRBJ2-7, with D possibly being TRBD2 (5 bases). The germline V and J ends were trimmed by 3 bases and 1 base, with 7 bases remaining between them. CDR3 length: 13 amino acids. CDR1 and CDR2 from the germline V gene are MNHEY and SMNVEV (reference sequence). CDR3 nucleotide sequence: TGTGCCAGCAGTTTTTCGGGGTCCTACGAGCAGTACTTC. This encodes CASSFSGSYEQYF.

This clone occurred a few times. The chain uses TRBV6-6 and TRBJ2-2, with 11 nucleotides matching TRBD2. V trimming: 5 bases; J trimming: 3 bases; junction bases outside the gene matches: 2. The CDR3 consists of 15 residues. Germline CDR1 and CDR2: MNHNY and SVGAGI (reference sequence). The CDR3, as DNA: TGTGCCAGCAGTCCTAGCGGGGGGCACACCGGGGAGCTGTTTTTT. This gives the protein CASSPSGGHTGELFF.

The chain couples TRBV4-1 to TRBJ2-2; possible D gene TRBD1, 5 bases. CDR3 length equals 15 residues. The V end was cut by 0 bases, the J end by 6 bases, with 11 bases between. CDR1 is MGHRA and CDR2 is YSYEKL in the germline V gene. The CDR3 coding sequence is TGCGCCAGCAGCCAAGATCCGGGCAGGGCCGGGGAGCTGTTTTTT. Its protein is CASSQDPGRAGELFF.

Here the CDR3 DNA reads TGTGCCAGCAGTTTATCCCTTCCTACCGACACTGAAGCTTTCTTT. Its protein product is CASSLSLPTDTEAFF. This chain links TRBV27 with TRBJ1-1; D not resolved. Germline CDR1 MNHEY, CDR2 SMNVEV (reference sequence). V dropped 0 bases and J dropped 3 bases, with 11 bases sitting between them. The CDR3 runs 15 residues.

J is TRBJ2-7 and V is TRBV7-9; D may be TRBD1 (5 bases). There are 12 residues in the CDR3. Looked up from germline, CDR1 is SEHNR and CDR2 is FQNEAQ (reference sequence). V was trimmed by 4 bases and J by 6 bases, leaving 10 bases between them. The CDR3 nucleotides read TGTGCCAGCAGCTGGGGCTCCGCCGAGCAGTACGTC. It yields the protein CASSWGSAEQYV.

This clone has just one count. The chain joins TRBV5-1 to TRBJ1-1; TRBD1 is a possible D gene (6 bases). Germline V gives CDR1 SGHRS, CDR2 YFSETQ. CDR3 length equals 12 residues. V lost 0 bases to trimming and J lost 8 bases, with 8 bases between them. The CDR3 nucleotides read TGCGCCAGCAGCTTGGGGACAGTAGAAGCTTTCTTT. Translated: CASSLGTVEAFF.

CDR3 nucleotides: TGTGCCAGCAGCTTAGTTGCTAGCGGGAGGTATGAGCAGTTCTTC. Translated, it gives CASSLVASGRYEQFF. The chain employs TRBV7-9 and TRBJ2-1, with 11 bases that match TRBD2. After removal of 1 base from V and 8 bases from J, the junction contained 4 bases not matched to a gene. Germline lookup yields CDR1 SEHNR and CDR2 FQNEAQ (reference sequence). The CDR3 contains 15 residues.

The rearrangement joins TRBV7-2 to TRBJ2-1; 7 nucleotides agree with TRBD2. The germline CDR1 and CDR2 sequences are SGHTA and FQGNSA. V lost 7 bases and J lost 9; bases outside the gene matches: 12. CDR3 length equals 14 residues. CDR3 sequence (DNA): TGTGCCAGCAAGGCGGGGGTCCCGGTGGGTGAGCAGTTCTTC. As protein: CASKAGVPVGEQFF.

The rearrangement joins TRBV6-5 to TRBJ2-5; 10 bases are a match to TRBD2. This CDR3 has 16 amino acids. CDR1 and CDR2 from the germline V gene are MNHEY and SVGAGI. Trimming removed 0 bases from V and 4 bases from J; junction bases left unmatched: 5. The CDR3 DNA is TGTGCCAGCAGTTACTCTTATGGGACTAGCGTAGAGACCCAGTACTTC. Its translation: CASSYSYGTSVETQYF.

The table lists this clone with a few counts. This chain joins TRBV2 and TRBJ1-2; 9 bases fit TRBD1. J was trimmed by 8 bases and V by 5 bases; bases with no gene match: 9. The germline V gene has CDR1 SNHLY and CDR2 FYNNEI. This CDR3 region has 14 residues. CDR3 region: CASSPSWTGVGYTF. For the CDR3, the DNA is TGTGCCAGCAGTCCTTCCTGGACAGGGGTCGGCTACACCTTC.

The chain couples TRBV20-1 to TRBJ1-1; D gene unclear. V lost 8 bases and J 3 bases, leaving 10 bases between the germline ends. Germline CDR1 reads DFQATT; CDR2 reads SNEGSKA (reference sequence). CDR3 length equals 11 residues. CDR3: CSSRSDTEAFF. The CDR3 bases are TGCAGTTCGAGGTCCGACACTGAAGCTTTCTTT.

J is TRBJ1-5 and V is TRBV30, with 8 bases aligning to TRBD1. Germline CDR1 reads GTSNPN; CDR2 reads SVGIG (reference sequence). V was pared by 3 bases and J by 7 bases, with 14 bases of the junction left unmatched. The CDR3 runs 16 residues. The CDR3 DNA is TGTGCCTGGAGCCCAGGGGGTCCAGGGGGCGGCCAGCCCCAGCATTTT. Its translation: CAWSPGGPGGGQPQHF. The variable domain in full, with the rest retrieved from reference TRBV30 and TRBJ1-5, is SQTIHQWPATLVQPVGSPLSLECTVEGTSNPNLYWYRQAAGRGLQLLFYSVGIGQISSEVPQNLSASRPQDRQFILSSKKLLLSDSGFYLCAWSPGGPGGGQPQHFGDGTRLSIL.

The chain links TRBV18 to TRBJ2-1; D is undetermined. Germline CDR1 is KGHSH and CDR2 is LQKENI. The CDR3 length is 12 residues. Trimming shortened V by 3 bases and J by 8 bases, and 8 bases separated the two germline ends. Written as DNA, the CDR3 is TGTGCCAGCTCACCTAGCTCCGATGAGCAGTTCTTC. Translation: CASSPSSDEQFF.

The chain employs TRBV2 and TRBJ1-3; maybe TRBD1 (5 bases). The V gene's germline CDR1 is SNHLY and CDR2 FYNNEI. The CDR3 is 15 amino acids. Trimming took 6 bases from V and 0 from J, leaving 12 bases between them. Written as DNA, the CDR3 is TGTGCCAGCAGCCCCACAGGCGCCTCTGGAAACACCATATATTTT. Translated: CASSPTGASGNTIYF.

The CDR3 DNA is TGTGCCAGCAGTCACGGGACTAGCGGGAGTAAGTACGAGCAGTACTTC. It specifies CASSHGTSGSKYEQYF. V usage is TRBV27 and J usage is TRBJ2-7, with 14 bases matching TRBD2. The trim removed 5 bases at V and 4 bases at J, leaving 7 bases unmatched. The germline V gene has CDR1 MNHEY and CDR2 SMNVEV (reference sequence). This CDR3 region has 16 residues.

The chain carries TRBV3-1 (or the pseudogene TRBV3-2) and TRBJ2-1; D remains ambiguous. The CDR3 extends over 15 amino acids. Looked up from germline, CDR1 is LGHDT and CDR2 is YNNKEL (reference sequence). V lost 0 bases and J 8 bases, leaving 14 bases between the germline ends. The CDR3 DNA is TGTGCCAGCAGCCAAGAGTCCGACGGAGCATATGAGCAGTTCTTC. This codes for CASSQESDGAYEQFF.

J is TRBJ1-5 and V is TRBV6-1; no definite D call. The CDR3 is made up of 16 amino acids. Germline-derived CDR1 and CDR2 are MNHNS and SASEGT. The V end lost 3 bases, the J end lost 7 bases, and 19 bases lay between the germline ends. CDR3 sequence reads: CASSELLGVMGQPQHF. CDR3 bases: TGTGCCAGCAGTGAGTTACTCGGCGTTATGGGCCAGCCCCAGCATTTT.

The rearrangement joins TRBV19 to TRBJ2-7; 7 bases agree with TRBD2. V was clipped by 3 bases and J by 7 bases; unmatched bases: 6. CDR1 is LNHDA and CDR2 is SQIVND in the germline V gene (reference sequence). The CDR3 has 13 amino acids. This CDR3 is CASSMAREGEQYF. DNA for the CDR3: TGTGCCAGTAGTATGGCGAGGGAGGGAGAGCAGTACTTC. Using reference TRBV19 and TRBJ2-7 for the parts outside the CDR3, the full variable domain is DGGITQSPKYLFRKEGQNVTLSCEQNLNHDAMYWYRQDPGQGLRLIYYSQIVNDFQKGDIAEGYSVSREKKESFPLTVTSAQKNPTAFYLCASSMAREGEQYFGPGTRLTVT.

This clone was detected a few times. V gene TRBV6-5 combines with J gene TRBJ1-2; a possible D gene is TRBD1 (5 bases). The CDR3 has 14 amino acids. Trimming took 5 bases from V and 2 from J, leaving 12 bases between them. In germline, CDR1 is MNHEY, CDR2 SVGAGI. The CDR3 DNA sequence: TGTGCCAGCAGTCCTTCGACAGCCAACTATGGCTACACCTTC. This gives the protein CASSPSTANYGYTF.

V and J are TRBV7-9 and TRBJ1-2; a weak D match, TRBD1 (5 bases). The CDR3 covers 14 residues. Per the germline V gene, CDR1 is SEHNR and CDR2 is FQNEAQ (reference sequence). Between the trimmed V and J ends, which lost 0 bases and 8 bases, there was a span of 13 bases. In DNA, the CDR3 is TGTGCCAGCAGCTTAGCGGAGACAGCGTCCGGCTACACCTTC. Translated, it gives CASSLAETASGYTF.